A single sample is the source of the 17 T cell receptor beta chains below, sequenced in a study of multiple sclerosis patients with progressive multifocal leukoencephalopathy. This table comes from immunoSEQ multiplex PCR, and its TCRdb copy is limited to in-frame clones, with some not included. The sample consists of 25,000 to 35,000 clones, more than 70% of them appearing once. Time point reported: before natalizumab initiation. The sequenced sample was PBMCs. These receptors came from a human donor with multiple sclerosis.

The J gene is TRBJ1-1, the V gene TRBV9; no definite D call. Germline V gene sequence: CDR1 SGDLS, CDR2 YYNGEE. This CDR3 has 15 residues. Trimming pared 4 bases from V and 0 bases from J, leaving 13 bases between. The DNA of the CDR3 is TGTGCCAGCAGCCCTCAGGTAGTAGTGAACACTGAAGCTTTCTTT. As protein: CASSPQVVVNTEAFF. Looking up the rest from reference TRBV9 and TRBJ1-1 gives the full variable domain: DSGVTQTPKHLITATGQRVTLRCSPRSGDLSVYWYQQSLDQGLQFLIQYYNGEERAKGNILERFSAQQFPDLHSELNLSSLELGDSALYFCASSPQVVVNTEAFFGQGTRLTVV.

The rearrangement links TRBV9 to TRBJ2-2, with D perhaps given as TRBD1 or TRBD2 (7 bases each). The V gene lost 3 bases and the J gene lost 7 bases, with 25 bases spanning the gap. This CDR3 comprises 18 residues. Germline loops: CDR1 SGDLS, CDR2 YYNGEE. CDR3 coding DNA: TGTGCCAGCAGCGGGGGCGTGAGACAGGGACTAATCGGCGGGGAGCTGTTTTTT. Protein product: CASSGGVRQGLIGGELFF.

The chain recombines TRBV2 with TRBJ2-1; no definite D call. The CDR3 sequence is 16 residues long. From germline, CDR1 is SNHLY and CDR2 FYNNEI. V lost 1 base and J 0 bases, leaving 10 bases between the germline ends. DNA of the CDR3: TGTGCCAGCAGTGAAGTGGCTCGAAGCTCCTACAATGAGCAGTTCTTC. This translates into CASSEVARSSYNEQFF.

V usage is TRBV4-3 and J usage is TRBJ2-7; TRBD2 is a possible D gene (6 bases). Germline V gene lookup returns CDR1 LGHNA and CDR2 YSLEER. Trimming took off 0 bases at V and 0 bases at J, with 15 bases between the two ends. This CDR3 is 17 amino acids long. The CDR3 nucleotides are TGCGCCAGCAGCCAAGATCGTTGGGGCGGGGCCTCCTACGAGCAGTACTTC. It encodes CASSQDRWGGASYEQYF.

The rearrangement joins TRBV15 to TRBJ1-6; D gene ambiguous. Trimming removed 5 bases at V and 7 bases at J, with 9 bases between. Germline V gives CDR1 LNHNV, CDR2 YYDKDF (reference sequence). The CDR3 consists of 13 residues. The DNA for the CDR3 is TGTGCCACCAGCGGACGTGGGAATTCACCCCTCCACTTT. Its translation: CATSGRGNSPLHF.

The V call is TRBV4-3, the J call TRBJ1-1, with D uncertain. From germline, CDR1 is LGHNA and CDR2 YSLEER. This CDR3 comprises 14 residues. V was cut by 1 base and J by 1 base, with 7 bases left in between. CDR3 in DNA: TGCGCCAGCAGCCAAGGCCTTACGAACACTGAAGCTTTCTTT. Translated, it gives CASSQGLTNTEAFF.

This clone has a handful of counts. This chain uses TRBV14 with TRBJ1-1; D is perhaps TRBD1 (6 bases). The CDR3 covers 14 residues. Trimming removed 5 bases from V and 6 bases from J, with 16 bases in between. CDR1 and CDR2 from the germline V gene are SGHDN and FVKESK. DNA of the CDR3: TGTGCCAGCAGCGCGCGAGGGGGATTCCCTGAAGCTTTCTTT. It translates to CASSARGGFPEAFF.

The CDR3 DNA follows: TGTGCCAGCAGCTCCAGGACAGGGATGAACACTGAAGCTTTCTTT. This translates into CASSSRTGMNTEAFF. The V call is TRBV28, the J call TRBJ1-1; 8 nucleotides match TRBD1. Trimming at V came to 6 bases and at J to 0 bases, leaving 6 bases not matched to a gene. Germline lookup yields CDR1 MDHEN and CDR2 SYDVKM. The CDR3 contains 15 residues. The full variable domain, its missing parts supplied by reference TRBV28 and TRBJ1-1, is DVKVTQSSRYLVKRTGEKVFLECVQDMDHENMFWYRQDPGLGLRLIYFSYDVKMKEKGDIPEGYSVSREKKERFSLILESASTNQTSMYLCASSSRTGMNTEAFFGQGTRLTVV.

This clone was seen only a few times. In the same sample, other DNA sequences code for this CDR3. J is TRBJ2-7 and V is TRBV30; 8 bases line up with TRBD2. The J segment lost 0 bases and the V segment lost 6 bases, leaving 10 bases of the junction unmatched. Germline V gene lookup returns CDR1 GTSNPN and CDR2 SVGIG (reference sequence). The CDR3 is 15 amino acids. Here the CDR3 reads CACWGRGGSSYEQYF. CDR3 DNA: TGTGCCTGTTGGGGTCGGGGGGGAAGCTCCTACGAGCAGTACTTC.

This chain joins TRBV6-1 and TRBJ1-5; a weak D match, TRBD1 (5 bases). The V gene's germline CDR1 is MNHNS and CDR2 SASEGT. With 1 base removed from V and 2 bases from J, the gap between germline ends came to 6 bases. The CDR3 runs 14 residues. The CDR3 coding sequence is TGTGCCAGCAGTGAAGTAGGGGGCAATCAGCCCCAGCATTTT. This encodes CASSEVGGNQPQHF.

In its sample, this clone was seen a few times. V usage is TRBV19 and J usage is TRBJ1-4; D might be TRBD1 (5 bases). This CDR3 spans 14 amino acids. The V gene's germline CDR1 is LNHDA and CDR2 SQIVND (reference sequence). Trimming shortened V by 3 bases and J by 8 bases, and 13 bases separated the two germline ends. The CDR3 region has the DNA TGTGCCAGTAGTATGCGAGGGGTAAGAGAAAAACTGTTTTTT. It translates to CASSMRGVREKLFF.

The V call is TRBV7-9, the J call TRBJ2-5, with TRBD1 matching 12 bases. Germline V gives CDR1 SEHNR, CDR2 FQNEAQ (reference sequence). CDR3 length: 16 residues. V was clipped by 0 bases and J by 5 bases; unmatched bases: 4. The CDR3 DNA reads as TGTGCCAGCAGCTTAGCGGGACAGGGGGCTTGGGAGACCCAGTACTTC. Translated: CASSLAGQGAWETQYF.

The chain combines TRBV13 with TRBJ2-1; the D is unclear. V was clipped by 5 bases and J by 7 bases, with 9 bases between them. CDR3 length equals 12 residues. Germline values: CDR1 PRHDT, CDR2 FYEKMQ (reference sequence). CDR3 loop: CASSPRENEQFF. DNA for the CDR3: TGTGCCAGCAGCCCACGCGAGAATGAGCAGTTCTTC.

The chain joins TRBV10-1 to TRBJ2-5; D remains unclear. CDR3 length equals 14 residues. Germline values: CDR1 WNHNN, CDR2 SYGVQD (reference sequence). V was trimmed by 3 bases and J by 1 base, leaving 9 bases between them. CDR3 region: CASSDRRTQETQYF. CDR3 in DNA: TGCGCCAGCAGTGATCGGCGGACCCAAGAGACCCAGTACTTC.

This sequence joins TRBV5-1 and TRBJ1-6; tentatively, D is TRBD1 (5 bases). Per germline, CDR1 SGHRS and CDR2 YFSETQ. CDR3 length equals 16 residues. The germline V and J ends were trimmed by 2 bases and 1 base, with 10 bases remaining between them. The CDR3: CASSLGDGSYNSPLHF. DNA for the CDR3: TGCGCCAGCAGCTTAGGGGACGGGTCCTATAATTCACCCCTCCACTTT.

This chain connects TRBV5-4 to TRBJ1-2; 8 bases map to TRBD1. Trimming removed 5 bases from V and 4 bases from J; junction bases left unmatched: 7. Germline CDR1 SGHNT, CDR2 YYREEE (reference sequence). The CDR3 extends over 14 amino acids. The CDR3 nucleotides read TGTGCCAGCAGGGCTACAGGGGGTGCCTATGGCTACACCTTC. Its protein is CASRATGGAYGYTF. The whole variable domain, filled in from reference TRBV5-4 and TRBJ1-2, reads ETGVTQSPTHLIKTRGQQVTLRCSSQSGHNTVSWYQQALGQGPQFIFQYYREEENGRGNFPPRFSGLQFPNYSSELNVNALELDDSALYLCASRATGGAYGYTFGSGTRLTVV.

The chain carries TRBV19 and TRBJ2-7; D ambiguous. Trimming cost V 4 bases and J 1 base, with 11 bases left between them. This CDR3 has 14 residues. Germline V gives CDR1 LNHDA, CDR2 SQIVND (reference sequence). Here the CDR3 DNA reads TGTGCCAGTAGTACCTCAGACCAATCCTACGAGCAGTACTTC. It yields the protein CASSTSDQSYEQYF.